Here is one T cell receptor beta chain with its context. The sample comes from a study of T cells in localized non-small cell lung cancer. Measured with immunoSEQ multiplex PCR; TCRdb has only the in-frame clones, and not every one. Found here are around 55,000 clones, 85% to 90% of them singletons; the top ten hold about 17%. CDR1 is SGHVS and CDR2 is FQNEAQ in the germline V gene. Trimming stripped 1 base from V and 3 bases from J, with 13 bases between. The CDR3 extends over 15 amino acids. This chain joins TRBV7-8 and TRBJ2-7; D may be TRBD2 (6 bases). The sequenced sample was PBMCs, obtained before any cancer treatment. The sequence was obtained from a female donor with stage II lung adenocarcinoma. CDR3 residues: CASSLGRGSFYEQYF. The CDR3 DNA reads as TGTGCCAGCAGCTTAGGGCGGGGATCCTTCTACGAGCAGTACTTC.